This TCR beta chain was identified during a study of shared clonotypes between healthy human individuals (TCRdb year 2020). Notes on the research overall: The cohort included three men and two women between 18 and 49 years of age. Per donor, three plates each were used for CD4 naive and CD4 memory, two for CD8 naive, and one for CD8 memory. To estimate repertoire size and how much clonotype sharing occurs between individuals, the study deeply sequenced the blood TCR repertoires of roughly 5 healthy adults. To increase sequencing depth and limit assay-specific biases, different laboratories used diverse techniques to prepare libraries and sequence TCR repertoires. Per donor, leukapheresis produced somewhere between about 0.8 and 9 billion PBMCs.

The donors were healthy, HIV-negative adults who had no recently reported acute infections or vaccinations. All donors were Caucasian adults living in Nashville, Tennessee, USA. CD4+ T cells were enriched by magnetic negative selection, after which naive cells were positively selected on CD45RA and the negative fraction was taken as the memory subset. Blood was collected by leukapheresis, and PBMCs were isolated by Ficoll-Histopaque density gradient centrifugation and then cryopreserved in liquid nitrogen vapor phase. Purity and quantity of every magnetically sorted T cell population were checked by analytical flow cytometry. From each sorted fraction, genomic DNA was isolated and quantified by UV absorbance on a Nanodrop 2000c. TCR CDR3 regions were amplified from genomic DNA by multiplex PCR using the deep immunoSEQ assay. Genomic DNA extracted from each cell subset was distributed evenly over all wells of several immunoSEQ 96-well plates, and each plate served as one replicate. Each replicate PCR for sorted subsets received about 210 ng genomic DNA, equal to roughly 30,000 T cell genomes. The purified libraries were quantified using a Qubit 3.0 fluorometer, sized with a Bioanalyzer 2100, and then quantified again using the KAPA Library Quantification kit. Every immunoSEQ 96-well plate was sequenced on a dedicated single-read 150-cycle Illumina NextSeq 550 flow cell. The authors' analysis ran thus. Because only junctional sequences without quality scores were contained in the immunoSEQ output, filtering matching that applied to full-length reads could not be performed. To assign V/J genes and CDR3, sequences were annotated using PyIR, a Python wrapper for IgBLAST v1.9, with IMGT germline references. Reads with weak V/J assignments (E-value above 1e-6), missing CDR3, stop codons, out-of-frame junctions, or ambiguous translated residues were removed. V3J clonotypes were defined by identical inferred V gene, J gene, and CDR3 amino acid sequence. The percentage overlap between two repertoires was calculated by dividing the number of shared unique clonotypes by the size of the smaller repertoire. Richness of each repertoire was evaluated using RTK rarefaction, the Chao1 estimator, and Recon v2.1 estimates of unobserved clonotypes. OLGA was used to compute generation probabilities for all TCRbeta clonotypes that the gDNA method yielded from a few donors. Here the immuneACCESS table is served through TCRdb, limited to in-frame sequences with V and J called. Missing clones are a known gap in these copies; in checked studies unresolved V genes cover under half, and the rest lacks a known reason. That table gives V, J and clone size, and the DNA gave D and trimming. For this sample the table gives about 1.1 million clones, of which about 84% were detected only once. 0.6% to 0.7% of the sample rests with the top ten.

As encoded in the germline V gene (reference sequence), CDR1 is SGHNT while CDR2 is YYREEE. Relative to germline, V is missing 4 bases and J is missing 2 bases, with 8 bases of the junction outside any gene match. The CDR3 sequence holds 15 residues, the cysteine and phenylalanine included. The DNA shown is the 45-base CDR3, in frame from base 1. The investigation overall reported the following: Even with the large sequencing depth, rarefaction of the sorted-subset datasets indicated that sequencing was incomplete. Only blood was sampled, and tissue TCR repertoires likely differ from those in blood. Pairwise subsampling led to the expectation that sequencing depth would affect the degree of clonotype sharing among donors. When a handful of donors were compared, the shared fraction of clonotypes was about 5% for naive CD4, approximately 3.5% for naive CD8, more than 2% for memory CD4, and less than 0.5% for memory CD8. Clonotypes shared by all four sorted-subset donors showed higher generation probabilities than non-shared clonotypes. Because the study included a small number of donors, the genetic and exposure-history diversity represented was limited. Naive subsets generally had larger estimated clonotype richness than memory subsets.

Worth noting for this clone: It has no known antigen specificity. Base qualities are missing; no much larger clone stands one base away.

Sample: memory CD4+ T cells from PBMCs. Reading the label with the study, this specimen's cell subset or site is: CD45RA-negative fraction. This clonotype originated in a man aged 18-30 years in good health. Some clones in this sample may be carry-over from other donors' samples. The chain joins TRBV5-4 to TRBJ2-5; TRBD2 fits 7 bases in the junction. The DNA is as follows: TGTGCCAGCAGCCCCAGCGGGGAGGGTCAAGAGACCCAGTACTTC. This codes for CASSPSGEGQETQYF. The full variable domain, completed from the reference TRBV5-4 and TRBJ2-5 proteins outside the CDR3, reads ETGVTQSPTHLIKTRGQQVTLRCSSQSGHNTVSWYQQALGQGPQFIFQYYREEENGRGNFPPRFSGLQFPNYSSELNVNALELDDSALYLCASSPSGEGQETQYFGPGTRLLVL.